This TCR beta chain was recorded in a study of T-cell memory formation after mild COVID-19. Regarding the study as a whole: While clones contracting from day 15 to 85 were balanced between CD4 and CD8, later expanders leaned CD4+. Contracting clones localized mainly to CM and EM when CD4+ and mainly to EMRA when CD8+.

This clonotype was observed many times. What it recognizes is unknown. MiXCR, applied by TCRdb to the 5' RACE reads, yields one record per CDR3 protein. This table holds 45,000 to 50,000 distinct CDR3 sequences, 7.3% found once. Germline CDR1 is SGHVS and CDR2 is FQNEAQ. Trimming took off 4 bases at V and 9 bases at J, with 10 bases between the two ends. This CDR3 comprises 12 residues. Sequencing input: PBMCs or a T cell subset sorted from them (not recorded which). The clonotype was recovered from a man aged 18 to 35 who had mild COVID-19 (a few samples of this study predate the infection). Cell type and time point are not known. This sequence joins TRBV7-8 and TRBJ2-1; D may be TRBD1 or TRBD2 (5 bases each). CDR3 DNA: TGTGCCAGCAGCTCAGGGAGTTTTGAGCAGTTCTTC. Translating it yields CASSSGSFEQFF.